A single sample gave rise to the 30 T cell receptor beta chains below, sequenced in a study of liver allograft versus peripheral blood T cells (dated by TCRdb to 2020 to 2021). Describing the broader study: T cell receptor repertoires present within transplanted livers were compared with repertoires in the peripheral blood of liver transplant recipients.

The instrument was an Illumina MiSeq. TCRdb reworked the public reads: Q25 trimming with fastp, MiXCR clone assembly, productive beta chains retained. CDR3 protein sequences are deduplicated, and each keeps its most common genes and DNA. The sample table records several thousand distinct CDR3 sequences; around 17% of these occur just once. Over 7% of the sample is held by the ten biggest clonotypes. Source of these receptors: a human patient who had a liver transplant. In patients who had a transplant, some T cells may come from the graft donor.

This chain links TRBV11-2 with TRBJ2-7, with 8 bases lining up with TRBD1. Germline lookup yields CDR1 SGHAT and CDR2 FQNNGV. Losses at the gene ends were 4 bases for V and 4 bases for J; bases not matched to a gene: 3. The CDR3 sequence is 13 residues long. The CDR3, as DNA: TGTGCCAGCAGCTCCCAGGGGGCTTACGAGCAGTACTTC. Protein: CASSSQGAYEQYF.

This clonotype was recorded at least ten times. This chain links TRBV19 with TRBJ1-1; the D is unclear. The CDR3 is 10 amino acids. Trimming cost V 3 bases and J 6 bases, with 2 bases left between them. Germline assignment: CDR1 LNHDA and CDR2 SQIVND (reference sequence). The CDR3 loop is CASSMPEAFF. CDR3 coding DNA: TGTGCCAGTAGTATGCCTGAAGCTTTCTTT.

The rearrangement links TRBV20-1 to TRBJ2-3, with 7 positions matching TRBD1. Unmatched junction bases numbered 6, after V lost 8 bases and J lost 4 bases. The germline V gene has CDR1 DFQATT and CDR2 SNEGSKA (reference sequence). CDR3 length equals 12 residues. CDR3 in amino acids: CSPRQGADTQYF. Here the CDR3 DNA reads TGCAGTCCTCGACAGGGCGCAGATACGCAGTATTTT.

Sample share makes this clonotype medium-sized (0.01 to 0.1%). The chain uses TRBV6-5 and TRBJ1-1, with D possibly matching TRBD1 (6 bases). CDR1 and CDR2 (germline): MNHEY, SVGAGI. Trimming took off 4 bases at V and 7 bases at J, with 19 bases between the two ends. CDR3 size: 15 residues. The CDR3 reads CASSSPGTMGDEAFF. The DNA of the CDR3 is TGTGCCAGCAGTTCCCCCGGGACAATGGGAGATGAAGCTTTCTTT.

This clonotype rates as medium-sized. The V gene is TRBV18, the J gene TRBJ1-1; D gene unclear. Trimming stripped 3 bases from V and 5 bases from J, with 10 bases between. This CDR3 has 13 amino acids. Per the germline V gene, CDR1 is KGHSH and CDR2 is LQKENI. In DNA form, the CDR3 reads TGTGCCAGCTCACCGACACGAGAAACTGAAGCTTTCTTT. It encodes CASSPTRETEAFF.

This clonotype was seen only a few times. CDR3 nucleotides: TGCAGTGCTAGGGGCTCCGACAGTAACACTGAAGCTTTCTTT. As protein: CSARGSDSNTEAFF. J is TRBJ1-1 and V is TRBV20-1, with D possibly being TRBD1 (5 bases). V lost 3 bases, J lost 2 bases, and 13 bases lay in between. CDR3 length equals 14 residues. Per the germline V gene, CDR1 is DFQATT and CDR2 is SNEGSKA (reference sequence).

This clonotype is labeled medium-sized (0.01 to 0.1%). CDR3 loop: CASSKGHLGYGYTF. CDR3 coding DNA: TGTGCCAGCAGTAAGGGCCACCTGGGCTATGGCTACACCTTC. The rearrangement links TRBV25-1 to TRBJ1-2, with D unresolved. Trimming pared 5 bases from V and 4 bases from J, leaving 14 bases between. CDR1 and CDR2 (germline): MGHDK, SYGVNS. The CDR3 sequence is 14 residues long.

This clonotype qualifies as medium-sized (0.01 to 0.1%). This chain links TRBV18 with TRBJ1-2; 10 nucleotides match TRBD1. Germline V CDR1 and CDR2: KGHSH, LQKENI. The CDR3 is 12 residues long. V trimming: 8 bases; J trimming: 8 bases; junction bases outside the gene matches: 5. The CDR3 coding sequence is TGTGCCAGCGGGGGACAGGGGAAAGGCTACACCTTC. Translated, it gives CASGGQGKGYTF.

This clonotype was observed a few times. The chain links TRBV20-1 to TRBJ1-1; D gene uncertain. The CDR3 runs 13 residues. Germline CDR1 DFQATT, CDR2 SNEGSKA (reference sequence). Trimming cost V 7 bases and J 0 bases, with 12 bases left between them. CDR3 sequence reads: CSVFRRLNTEAFF. In DNA, the CDR3 is TGCAGTGTATTCAGGCGCTTGAACACTGAAGCTTTCTTT.

This clonotype is termed medium-sized. The V and J genes are TRBV30 and TRBJ1-4; D gene unclear. CDR1 GTSNPN and CDR2 SVGIG come from the germline V gene (reference sequence). The CDR3 runs 14 residues. Deletions cut 0 bases from V and 10 bases from J, with 15 bases between. The CDR3 spells CAWSVKFLSRKLFF. DNA for the CDR3: TGTGCCTGGAGTGTTAAGTTTCTTTCACGAAAACTGTTTTTT.

This clonotype was seen only a few times. The rearrangement links TRBV2 to TRBJ1-1; D ambiguous. Germline CDR1 SNHLY, CDR2 FYNNEI. V was clipped by 7 bases and J by 5 bases, with 11 bases between them. The CDR3 sequence is 12 residues long. The CDR3 DNA sequence: TGTGCCAGCACGAGGGTTGGGACTGAAGCTTTCTTT. As protein: CASTRVGTEAFF.

This clonotype was seen a handful of times. The chain is built from TRBV6-6 and TRBJ2-7; 7 positions agree with TRBD2. Trimming cost V 0 bases and J 6 bases; bases outside gene matches: 8. The CDR3 runs 15 residues. Germline CDR1 MNHNY, CDR2 SVGAGI (reference sequence). The DNA for the CDR3 is TGTGCCAGCAGTTACTCATGGGGGGGGGTGTCCGAGCAGTACTTC. Encoded protein: CASSYSWGGVSEQYF.

This chain joins TRBV2 and TRBJ1-1; 8 bases are a match to TRBD1. J gave up 7 bases and V 7 bases, and 11 bases lay outside the gene matches. Germline CDR1 SNHLY, CDR2 FYNNEI. The CDR3 loop spans 14 amino acids. The DNA of the CDR3 is TGTGCCAGCATTATAGAGTCAGGGGGCGGTGAAGCTTTCTTT. Encoded protein: CASIIESGGGEAFF.

In its sample, this clonotype was seen many times. CDR3 sequence reads: CASSLLGGGANVLTF. The CDR3 coding sequence is TGTGCCAGCAGCCTTCTTGGAGGTGGGGCCAACGTCCTGACTTTC. The chain uses TRBV14 and TRBJ2-6, with D possibly TRBD2 on 5 matching bases. V was cut by 4 bases and J by 3 bases, with 10 bases left in between. CDR3 length: 15 amino acids. CDR1 SGHDN and CDR2 FVKESK come from the germline V gene.

This clonotype was seen a handful of times. The rearrangement links TRBV5-5 to TRBJ1-2; D is unclear. The germline V gene has CDR1 SGHKS and CDR2 YYEKEE (reference sequence). The V gene lost 3 bases and the J gene lost 8 bases, with 20 bases spanning the gap. The length of the CDR3 is 15 residues. This CDR3 is CASSYTPSHSGGYTF. DNA of the CDR3: TGTGCCAGCAGCTACACCCCTTCCCATTCCGGCGGCTACACCTTC.

This clonotype is termed medium-sized. The chain employs TRBV18 and TRBJ1-1, with D possibly being TRBD1 (5 bases). Germline CDR1 reads KGHSH; CDR2 reads LQKENI. The length of the CDR3 is 14 residues. The V gene lost 6 bases and the J gene lost 0 bases, with 11 bases spanning the gap. The CDR3 DNA follows: TGTGCCAGCTCGGGGACGGTGATGAACACTGAAGCTTTCTTT. As protein: CASSGTVMNTEAFF.

By share of the sample, this clonotype is medium-sized (0.01 to 0.1%). The rearrangement uses TRBV18 and TRBJ2-7; TRBD2 might be the D (5 bases). This CDR3 spans 13 amino acids. CDR1 is KGHSH, CDR2 LQKENI, per germline. Trimming pared 8 bases from V and 2 bases from J, leaving 13 bases between. The CDR3 nucleotides are TGTGCCAGCCGTAGCGCGGGTCCCTACGAGCAGTACTTC. It encodes CASRSAGPYEQYF.

This CDR3 reads CASKQGAYNEQFF. CDR3 DNA sequence: TGTGCCTCCAAACAGGGCGCCTACAATGAGCAGTTCTTC. This rearrangement joins TRBV7-9 to TRBJ2-1; TRBD1 is a possible D gene (6 bases). The CDR3 runs to 13 residues. Germline-derived CDR1 and CDR2 are SEHNR and FQNEAQ (reference sequence). The V and J ends lost 11 bases and 2 bases respectively, with 13 bases between them.

A remark on this clonotype: A read error may explain this, as a much larger clone is one base away. The rearrangement links TRBV7-9 to TRBJ1-5; 8 bases match TRBD1. The CDR3 covers 17 residues. CDR1 and CDR2 from the germline V gene are SEHNR and FQNEAQ (reference sequence). The CDR3 loop is CANSPGTGGYSNQPQHF. CDR3 in DNA: TGTGCCAACAGCCCTGGGACAGGCGGTTATAGCAATCAGCCCCAGCATTTT.

By frequency in the sample, this clonotype is medium-sized. The chain recombines TRBV19 with TRBJ1-3, with D hard to call. CDR3 length equals 14 residues. Germline CDR1 and CDR2: LNHDA and SQIVND (reference sequence). V lost 5 bases and J 2 bases, leaving 10 bases between the germline ends. CDR3 in DNA: TGTGCCAGTAGTCCCAACAGTGCTGGAAACACCATATATTTT. Its translation: CASSPNSAGNTIYF.

This chain connects TRBV12-3 or TRBV12-4 to TRBJ2-3, with D perhaps TRBD1 (6 bases). The CDR3 runs 13 residues. The ends were cut back, 6 bases at V and 2 bases at J, with 9 bases in the middle. This CDR3 reads CASRGQLTDTQYF. In DNA form, the CDR3 reads TGTGCCAGCAGAGGACAGCTCACAGATACGCAGTATTTT.

This clonotype qualifies as medium-sized. CDR3 DNA sequence: TGTGCCAGCAGCCGCTCGCAATATAACTATGGCTACACCTTC. It codes for CASSRSQYNYGYTF. V and J are TRBV6-5 and TRBJ1-2; D is unclear. CDR1 is MNHEY, CDR2 SVGAGI, per germline. The CDR3 contains 14 residues. The ends were cut back, 6 bases at V and 1 base at J, with 12 bases in the middle.

The chain carries TRBV20-1 and TRBJ1-5; 7 bases fit TRBD1. The CDR3 has 13 residues. V trimming: 3 bases; J trimming: 4 bases; junction bases outside the gene matches: 3. The germline V gene encodes CDR1 DFQATT and CDR2 SNEGSKA (reference sequence). CDR3 DNA: TGCAGTGCTAGTGCGACAGGGAATCAGCCCCAGCATTTT. Translated, it gives CSASATGNQPQHF.

Concerning this clonotype: A far bigger clonotype differs at one base, so this is likely a read error. V is TRBV6-1 and J is TRBJ1-6; no firm D call. Trimming shortened V by 3 bases and J by 7 bases, and 13 bases separated the two germline ends. Per the germline V gene, CDR1 is MNHNS and CDR2 is SASEGT. This CDR3 region has 15 residues. CDR3 sequence (DNA): TGTGCCAGCAGTGACTCCACTGGGAGGAATTCACCCCTCCACTTT. It translates to CASSDSTGRNSPLHF.

In its sample, this clonotype was seen many times. V usage is TRBV5-5 and J usage is TRBJ1-3, with TRBD1 as a possible D gene (6 bases). V gave up 0 bases and J gave up 0 bases, with 10 bases separating them. The CDR3 runs 16 residues. The germline V gene has CDR1 SGHKS and CDR2 YYEKEE (reference sequence). The CDR3 DNA reads TGTGCCAGCAGCTTGGAGACAGGCCGCTCTGGAAACACCATATATTTT. Amino acids: CASSLETGRSGNTIYF.

In this sample, this clonotype turned up many times. The chain carries TRBV6-6 and TRBJ1-1; 8 nucleotides align to TRBD1. Per germline, CDR1 MNHNY and CDR2 SVGAGI (reference sequence). The CDR3 has 13 amino acids. V shed 2 bases and J 6 bases; nucleotides not matched to a gene: 2. CDR3 sequence (DNA): TGTGCCAGCAGTTACCCGGGACAGGCTGAAGCTTTCTTT. It yields the protein CASSYPGQAEAFF.

This clonotype came up many times. The chain joins TRBV15 to TRBJ2-2; a weak D match, TRBD1 (6 bases). The V and J ends lost 0 bases and 8 bases respectively, with 7 bases between them. CDR1 LNHNV and CDR2 YYDKDF come from the germline V gene (reference sequence). This CDR3 has 13 residues. The CDR3 protein is CATSREGAGELFF. The CDR3 nucleotides are TGTGCCACCAGCAGAGAGGGGGCGGGGGAGCTGTTTTTT.

The chain joins TRBV30 to TRBJ1-2, with D perhaps TRBD1 (6 bases). V was clipped by 1 base and J by 5 bases, with 17 bases between them. Germline CDR1 and CDR2: GTSNPN and SVGIG (reference sequence). This CDR3 contains 15 residues. The chain's CDR3 is CAWSAFPGTPYGYTF. DNA of the CDR3: TGTGCCTGGAGTGCCTTCCCCGGGACACCTTATGGCTACACCTTC.

The chain carries TRBV2 and TRBJ2-7; D remains ambiguous. V lost 4 bases and J lost 3, with 16 bases in between. Germline lookup yields CDR1 SNHLY and CDR2 FYNNEI. The CDR3 spans 15 residues. CDR3: CASSAPLGAGYEQYF. CDR3 nucleotide sequence: TGTGCCAGCAGTGCCCCCCTAGGAGCCGGCTACGAGCAGTACTTC.

This clonotype is medium-sized within its sample. The chain joins TRBV19 to TRBJ1-4; D may be TRBD1 (5 bases). Trimming removed 1 base from V and 4 bases from J, with 10 bases in between. This CDR3 is built from 15 residues. Per germline, CDR1 LNHDA and CDR2 SQIVND (reference sequence). The CDR3 DNA reads as TGTGCCAGTAGTATAGCGGGGGGGATTAATGAAAAACTGTTTTTT. Its translation is CASSIAGGINEKLFF.